The 13 T cell receptor beta chains given below trace back to one sample, sequenced in a study of blood T cell repertoires in COVID-19. TCRdb keeps only in-frame clones here, not all; method: immunoSEQ multiplex PCR. Of approximately 190,000 clones in the sample, about 86% are singletons; the top ten hold around 7.5%. The sample comprised PBMCs or T cells enriched from blood (not recorded which). These receptor sequences come from a man in his forties who had recovered from COVID-19.

The chain carries TRBV5-1 and TRBJ1-2; D possibly corresponds to TRBD1 (5 bases). CDR1 SGHRS and CDR2 YFSETQ come from the germline V gene. Between the trimmed V and J ends, which lost 6 bases and 10 bases, there was a span of 22 bases. The CDR3 has 14 amino acids. CDR3 amino acids: CASTPQRADRAYTF. The CDR3 region has the DNA TGCGCCAGCACCCCCCAGAGAGCCGACAGAGCCTACACCTTC.

V is TRBV25-1 and J is TRBJ2-3, with unresolved D. CDR1 is MGHDK, CDR2 SYGVNS, per germline. The CDR3 totals 13 residues. Trimming left V 6 bases short and J 1 base short, with 8 bases between. CDR3 loop: CASSVAGTDTQYF. CDR3 in DNA: TGTGCCAGCAGCGTCGCGGGCACAGATACGCAGTATTTT.

This clone has a handful of counts. This chain uses TRBV29-1 with TRBJ1-1, with D perhaps matching TRBD1 (6 bases). Trimming pared 7 bases from V and 1 base from J, leaving 13 bases between. The CDR3 consists of 13 residues. The germline V gene has CDR1 SQVTM and CDR2 ANQGSEA. The CDR3 coding sequence is TGCAGCGCCTCCAGGGGAACGAACACTGAAGCTTTCTTT. The encoded protein is CSASRGTNTEAFF.

V gene TRBV5-4 combines with J gene TRBJ1-6; 8 nucleotides agree with TRBD1. CDR1 and CDR2 (germline): SGHNT, YYREEE (reference sequence). The CDR3 runs to 15 residues. V trimming: 4 bases; J trimming: 9 bases; junction bases outside the gene matches: 9. CDR3 nucleotide sequence: TGTGCCAGCAGCCTGCCGGGACAGGCCCCTTCACCCCTCCACTTT. Translation gives CASSLPGQAPSPLHF.

This clone came up a few times. The chain links TRBV5-1 to TRBJ1-4; TRBD1 agrees at 7 bases. Germline loops: CDR1 SGHRS, CDR2 YFSETQ. The ends lost 4 bases at V and 10 bases at J; junction bases unmatched: 7. This CDR3 has 13 residues. CDR3 protein: CASSAEGGVKLFF. The CDR3 DNA reads as TGCGCCAGCAGCGCGGAAGGGGGCGTAAAACTGTTTTTT.

The chain joins TRBV9 to TRBJ1-5; no definite D call. V was pared by 0 bases and J by 4 bases, with 5 bases between. This CDR3 has 13 amino acids. CDR1 and CDR2 (germline): SGDLS, YYNGEE. CDR3 DNA: TGTGCCAGCAGCGTAGACCTAAATCAGCCCCAGCATTTT. This gives the protein CASSVDLNQPQHF.

This clone has just a few counts. The chain carries TRBV7-6 and TRBJ1-3, with D possibly matching TRBD1 (5 bases). The germline V gene encodes CDR1 SGHVS and CDR2 FNYEAQ. The V end lost 1 base, the J end lost 0 bases, and 10 bases lay between the germline ends. The CDR3 spans 16 residues. This CDR3 is CASSLVGGYSGNTIYF. CDR3 sequence (DNA): TGTGCCAGCAGCTTAGTCGGGGGTTACTCTGGAAACACCATATATTTT.

The CDR3: CAISPRTSGALYEQYF. As DNA, the CDR3 is TGTGCCATCAGTCCACGGACTAGCGGGGCCCTTTACGAGCAGTACTTC. The chain recombines TRBV10-3 with TRBJ2-7; TRBD2 matches 12 bases. Germline lookup yields CDR1 ENHRY and CDR2 SYGVKD. There are 16 residues in the CDR3. The junction had 9 bases not matched to a gene; V was cut back by 5 bases and J by 4 bases.

J is TRBJ1-6 and V is TRBV27, with unresolved D. The CDR3 runs to 13 residues. The germline V gene has CDR1 MNHEY and CDR2 SMNVEV (reference sequence). V lost 7 bases and J 9 bases, leaving 13 bases between the germline ends. The CDR3 sequence: CASTSQSGSPLHF. DNA of the CDR3: TGTGCCAGCACTTCCCAGTCGGGTTCACCCCTCCACTTT.

The J gene is TRBJ1-2, the V gene TRBV19; 9 bases fit TRBD1. The CDR3 extends over 13 amino acids. CDR1 is LNHDA and CDR2 is SQIVND in the germline V gene (reference sequence). J was trimmed by 6 bases and V by 5 bases; bases with no gene match: 4. The CDR3 is CASSHGQGNGYTF. CDR3 sequence (DNA): TGTGCCAGTAGTCACGGACAGGGGAATGGCTACACCTTC.

This sequence joins TRBV2 and TRBJ2-7; 8 nucleotides line up with TRBD1. Germline V gene sequence: CDR1 SNHLY, CDR2 FYNNEI. CDR3 length: 14 amino acids. Germline trimming cut 4 bases from V and 5 bases from J; bases unmatched to any gene: 7. CDR3 region: CASSVQGGPHEQYF. The CDR3 nucleotides are TGTGCCAGCAGTGTACAGGGGGGTCCTCACGAGCAGTACTTC.

J is TRBJ2-1 and V is TRBV15; 8 nucleotides line up with TRBD1. CDR3 length equals 15 residues. CDR1 and CDR2 (germline): LNHNV, YYDKDF (reference sequence). J lost 6 bases, V lost 0 bases, and 4 bases had no gene match. The CDR3 is CATSRDRGPGNEQFF. DNA of the CDR3: TGTGCCACCAGCAGAGACAGGGGGCCCGGCAATGAGCAGTTCTTC.

This clone turned up a few times. The gene calls are TRBV2 and TRBJ1-1, with 9 nucleotides matching TRBD1. The CDR3 is made up of 14 amino acids. The junction had 10 bases not matched to a gene; V was cut back by 10 bases and J by 4 bases. CDR1 and CDR2 from the germline V gene are SNHLY and FYNNEI. The CDR3 loop is CATRTGESGTEAFF. The CDR3 bases are TGTGCCACCAGGACAGGGGAATCGGGCACTGAAGCTTTCTTT.